Shown below are 30 T cell receptor beta chains from a single sample sequenced in a study of OX40 agonist ivuxolimab in advanced cancers. Measured with immunoSEQ multiplex PCR; TCRdb has only the in-frame clones, and not every one. The data hold roughly 49,000 clones, with approximately 79% observed a single time. The sequencing used CD4+ or CD8+ T cells sorted from blood, collected in a trial of the OX40 agonist ivuxolimab. These receptors were collected from an adult with an advanced solid tumor such as melanoma, head and neck, liver or kidney cancer.

The chain combines TRBV28 with TRBJ2-1; 12 nucleotides agree with TRBD2. This CDR3 spans 15 amino acids. J lost 12 bases, V lost 3 bases, and 9 bases had no gene match. Germline loops: CDR1 MDHEN, CDR2 SYDVKM. CDR3 region: CASSFSSGRAGRQFF. Written as DNA, the CDR3 is TGTGCCAGCAGTTTCTCTAGCGGGAGGGCCGGACGGCAGTTCTTC.

V and J are TRBV7-2 and TRBJ2-5, with D maybe TRBD2 (6 bases). The CDR3 contains 16 residues. Trimming removed 2 bases from V and 5 bases from J, with 18 bases in between. CDR1 is SGHTA, CDR2 FQGNSA, per germline. CDR3 coding DNA: TGTGCCAGCAGCTTATGGGCATCGCGGGGTGGCGAGACCCAGTACTTC. Its translation: CASSLWASRGGETQYF.

V usage is TRBV18 and J usage is TRBJ1-1, with TRBD1 matching over 7 bases. This CDR3 has 13 amino acids. The V and J ends lost 6 bases and 1 base, in that order; junction bases with no gene match: 2. Germline loops: CDR1 KGHSH, CDR2 LQKENI. CDR3 amino acids: CASSRTGNTEAFF. The CDR3 nucleotides read TGTGCCAGCTCTAGGACAGGGAACACTGAAGCTTTCTTT.

V usage is TRBV7-2 and J usage is TRBJ2-3; D perhaps matches TRBD1 (6 bases). Germline V lookup: CDR1 SGHTA, CDR2 FQGNSA. Trimming shortened V by 9 bases and J by 2 bases, and 15 bases separated the two germline ends. The CDR3 contains 14 residues. CDR3 residues: CASRADSNTDTQYF. Written as DNA, the CDR3 is TGTGCCAGTCGAGCGGACAGCAACACAGATACGCAGTATTTT. The entire variable domain, with the rest obtained from reference TRBV7-2 and TRBJ2-3, is as follows: GAGVSQSPSNKVTEKGKDVELRCDPISGHTALYWYRQSLGQGLEFLIYFQGNSAPDKSGLPSDRFSAERTGGSVSTLTIQRTQQEDSAVYLCASRADSNTDTQYFGPGTRLTVL.

This clone was seen once. V is TRBV5-4 and J is TRBJ2-1; D ambiguous. The V and J ends lost 1 base and 8 bases respectively, with 13 bases between them. Germline V CDR1 and CDR2: SGHNT, YYREEE (reference sequence). This CDR3 comprises 14 residues. The CDR3 DNA follows: TGTGCCAGCAGCTTGCCAGCGAGTTGGCATGAGCAGTTCTTC. Translation: CASSLPASWHEQFF.

The genes are TRBV27 and TRBJ1-4; a weak D match, TRBD1 (5 bases). Per germline, CDR1 MNHEY and CDR2 SMNVEV (reference sequence). The CDR3 runs to 14 residues. V lost 3 bases to trimming and J lost 4 bases, with 9 bases between them. The CDR3, as DNA: TGTGCCAGCAGTTTTTTGGGGGATAATGAAAAACTGTTTTTT. This encodes CASSFLGDNEKLFF.

The V gene is TRBV28, the J gene TRBJ1-3; D uncertain. In germline, CDR1 is MDHEN, CDR2 SYDVKM. V shed 6 bases and J shed 0 bases, with 12 bases lying between them. The CDR3 is 15 amino acids. The CDR3 bases are TGTGCCAGCAGCTTCTACATAAGCTCTGGAAACACCATATATTTT. It is translated as CASSFYISSGNTIYF.

The chain joins TRBV6-5 to TRBJ2-7; TRBD2 matches at 13 bases. CDR1 is MNHEY, CDR2 SVGAGI, per germline. This CDR3 has 14 residues. V was clipped by 8 bases and J by 6 bases; unmatched bases: 7. CDR3 sequence (DNA): TGTGCCAGCCGGACTAGCGGGAGCCTGGGCGAGCAGTACTTC. Translated, it gives CASRTSGSLGEQYF.

V is TRBV25-1 and J is TRBJ2-7; D not resolved. Per the germline V gene, CDR1 is MGHDK and CDR2 is SYGVNS. With 6 bases removed from V and 6 bases from J, the gap between germline ends came to 15 bases. There are 13 residues in the CDR3. The CDR3 nucleotides are TGTGCCAGCAGAAGTACAGAATTCTCCGAGCAGTACTTC. Translated, it gives CASRSTEFSEQYF.

The chain combines TRBV6-4 with TRBJ2-3, with 8 bases identical to TRBD2. V gave up 5 bases and J gave up 3 bases; unmatched junction bases: 7. Germline CDR1 MRHNA, CDR2 SNTAGT. This CDR3 region has 15 residues. This chain's CDR3 is CASSTGGQRTDTQYF. CDR3 nucleotide sequence: TGTGCCAGCAGTACGGGGGGGCAGAGGACAGATACGCAGTATTTT.

The sample holds a few counts of this clone. The V call is TRBV28, the J call TRBJ2-3, with 7 positions matching TRBD2. Germline values: CDR1 MDHEN, CDR2 SYDVKM. This CDR3 comprises 17 residues. V was pared by 3 bases and J by 4 bases, with 13 bases of the junction left unmatched. CDR3 nucleotide sequence: TGTGCCAGCAGTTTTCCCGTTGGCGGGAGCTTCGCAGATACGCAGTATTTT. This sequence encodes CASSFPVGGSFADTQYF.

This clone was seen once. The germline gene is not matched at one end of the junction; a read error may be the cause. The chain has TRBV14 and TRBJ2-7; TRBD2 matches at 8 bases. The CDR3 runs to 15 residues. Per germline, CDR1 SGHDN and CDR2 FVKESK. The CDR3 region has the DNA TGTGCCAGCAACCAAGGGGGGCTAGCGGGCTACGAGCAGTACTTC. It yields the protein CASNQGGLAGYEQYF.

This chain uses TRBV9 with TRBJ1-2; D remains ambiguous. There are 12 residues in the CDR3. The germline gives CDR1 SGDLS, CDR2 YYNGEE. V lost 3 bases, J lost 2 bases, and 5 bases lay in between. CDR3 bases: TGTGCCAGCAGCGCAGTAAACTATGGCTACACCTTC. This gives the protein CASSAVNYGYTF. The full variable domain, completed using reference TRBV9 and TRBJ1-2, is DSGVTQTPKHLITATGQRVTLRCSPRSGDLSVYWYQQSLDQGLQFLIQYYNGEERAKGNILERFSAQQFPDLHSELNLSSLELGDSALYFCASSAVNYGYTFGSGTRLTVV.

This rearrangement joins TRBV27 to TRBJ2-1; 12 positions match TRBD1. The J segment lost 10 bases and the V segment lost 6 bases, leaving 25 bases of the junction unmatched. In germline, CDR1 is MNHEY, CDR2 SMNVEV (reference sequence). This CDR3 contains 20 residues. The CDR3 DNA reads as TGTGCCAGCAGATCCGGCAGGGACAGGGGGCCGAAGGGCCGAATGCCAGAGCAGTTCTTC. Its translation: CASRSGRDRGPKGRMPEQFF.

This clone showed up just once. The chain joins TRBV29-1 to TRBJ2-3; TRBD2 matches 14 bases. The CDR3 loop spans 19 amino acids. Trimming removed 0 bases from V and 1 base from J; junction bases left unmatched: 9. Germline CDR1 and CDR2: SQVTM and ANQGSEA. The CDR3 is CSVEDRGTSGSGGTDTQYF. The DNA for the CDR3 is TGCAGCGTTGAAGATCGAGGGACTAGCGGGAGCGGGGGCACAGATACGCAGTATTTT.

The V call is TRBV11-3, the J call TRBJ2-1; 9 bases match TRBD2. This CDR3 spans 15 amino acids. After removal of 5 bases from V and 7 bases from J, the junction contained 9 bases not matched to a gene. CDR1 is SGHNT, CDR2 YENEEA, per germline. CDR3: CASSDRAGGVNEQFF. The CDR3 DNA follows: TGTGCCAGCAGCGATAGAGCGGGAGGTGTGAATGAGCAGTTCTTC.

The rearrangement uses TRBV5-6 and TRBJ1-4, with TRBD1 matching over 8 bases. The CDR3 contains 15 residues. The germline V gene encodes CDR1 SGHDT and CDR2 YYEEEE. V shed 2 bases, J shed 4 bases, and the junction held 4 bases outside the gene matches. CDR3 in DNA: TGTGCCAGCAGCTTCGGGACAGGAGGTAATGAAAAACTGTTTTTT. This gives the protein CASSFGTGGNEKLFF.

The V and J genes are TRBV27 and TRBJ2-5; D not certain. This CDR3 has 14 amino acids. The V end was cut by 6 bases, the J end by 0 bases, with 11 bases between. CDR1 is MNHEY, CDR2 SMNVEV, per germline (reference sequence). DNA for the CDR3: TGTGCCAGCAGACCACGCCGGGACCAAGAGACCCAGTACTTC. Its translation: CASRPRRDQETQYF.

A few counts support this clone. The V and J genes are TRBV29-1 and TRBJ2-7, with 8 bases fitting TRBD2. Trimming took 4 bases from V and 6 from J; bases not matched to a gene: 5. CDR3 length: 12 residues. CDR1 SQVTM and CDR2 ANQGSEA come from the germline V gene. CDR3 loop: CSVGDRGGEQYF. DNA for the CDR3: TGCAGCGTTGGGGATCGGGGGGGCGAGCAGTACTTC.

V gene TRBV4-3 combines with J gene TRBJ1-1, with D maybe TRBD1 (5 bases). V shed 3 bases and J shed 1 base, with 15 bases lying between them. Germline values: CDR1 LGHNA, CDR2 YSLEER. The CDR3 has 16 amino acids. The CDR3 spells CASSHEAGLPNTEAFF. The CDR3 DNA reads as TGCGCCAGCAGCCACGAAGCGGGGCTCCCGAACACTGAAGCTTTCTTT.

The DNA for the CDR3 is TGTGCCAGCAGTTTAAATAACTATGGCTACACCTTC. Translated, it gives CASSLNNYGYTF. This chain links TRBV28 with TRBJ1-2; D unresolved. Germline CDR1 reads MDHEN; CDR2 reads SYDVKM. V was shortened by 2 bases and J by 1 base, with 2 bases between the two germline ends. The length of the CDR3 is 12 residues.

The rearrangement joins TRBV7-9 to TRBJ1-4; 7 nucleotides agree with TRBD1. The V and J ends lost 1 base and 8 bases, in that order; junction bases with no gene match: 7. The V gene's germline CDR1 is SEHNR and CDR2 FQNEAQ (reference sequence). The CDR3 contains 15 residues. The CDR3: CASSLGDSLGEKLFF. The CDR3 nucleotides are TGTGCCAGCAGCTTAGGGGACAGCTTGGGAGAAAAACTGTTTTTT.

The rearrangement joins TRBV30 to TRBJ1-2; D is ambiguous. CDR1 and CDR2 from the germline V gene are GTSNPN and SVGIG (reference sequence). The CDR3 runs to 12 residues. V dropped 7 bases and J dropped 8 bases, with 17 bases sitting between them. Here the CDR3 DNA reads TGTGCCTTAGAGTTCGGCTTCGGAGGCTACACCTTC. Encoded protein: CALEFGFGGYTF.

This chain connects TRBV6-4 to TRBJ2-5; the match to TRBD2 covers 15 bases. The CDR3 spans 16 residues. Germline V CDR1 and CDR2: MRHNA, SNTAGT. Trimming took 6 bases from V and 5 from J; bases not matched to a gene: 7. CDR3 sequence: CASSQGLAGGGETQYF. CDR3 coding DNA: TGTGCCAGCAGCCAGGGACTAGCGGGAGGAGGGGAGACCCAGTACTTC.

This sequence joins TRBV30 and TRBJ2-3; D gene ambiguous. CDR1 GTSNPN and CDR2 SVGIG come from the germline V gene (reference sequence). The CDR3 runs 13 residues. Trimming took 2 bases from V and 1 from J, leaving 7 bases between them. The CDR3, as DNA: TGTGCCTGGAGTTTCGGCGGCACAGATACGCAGTATTTT. It codes for CAWSFGGTDTQYF.

The genes are TRBV6-1 and TRBJ2-1, with 8 positions matching TRBD2. J lost 9 bases, V lost 2 bases, and 6 bases had no gene match. The CDR3 loop spans 14 amino acids. Per germline, CDR1 MNHNS and CDR2 SASEGT. The CDR3 is CASSESTAGVEQFF. The CDR3 DNA reads as TGTGCCAGCAGTGAATCTACAGCGGGGGTTGAGCAGTTCTTC.

For this clone: This may be a read error: a much more frequent sequence differs by one nucleotide. The same CDR3 is also encoded by other DNA sequences in this sample. V gene TRBV5-1 combines with J gene TRBJ1-5; D unresolved. Germline CDR1 SGHRS, CDR2 YFSETQ. This CDR3 is 13 amino acids long. Trimming left V 0 bases short and J 4 bases short, with 5 bases between. The CDR3: CASSLGQNQPQHF. For the CDR3, the DNA is TGCGCCAGCAGCTTGGGCCAGAATCAGCCCCAGCATTTT. Using reference TRBV5-1 and TRBJ1-5 for the parts outside the CDR3, the full variable domain is KAGVTQTPRYLIKTRGQQVTLSCSPISGHRSVSWYQQTPGQGLQFLFEYFSETQRNKGNFPGRFSGRQFSNSRSEMNVSTLELGDSALYLCASSLGQNQPQHFGDGTRLSIL.

The V gene is TRBV6-6, the J gene TRBJ2-3; TRBD2 aligns across 14 bases. The V gene end was trimmed by 6 bases and the J gene end by 6 bases; junction bases not matched to a gene: 5. The CDR3 has 15 residues. Germline loops: CDR1 MNHNY, CDR2 SVGAGI (reference sequence). For the CDR3, the DNA is TGTGCCAGCAGCCGACTAGCGGGAGGGACCGATACGCAGTATTTT. Residues: CASSRLAGGTDTQYF.

This chain joins TRBV10-3 and TRBJ2-4, with 8 bases that match TRBD2. J was trimmed by 6 bases and V by 2 bases; bases with no gene match: 3. There are 14 residues in the CDR3. Germline CDR1 is ENHRY and CDR2 is SYGVKD. The CDR3 is CAISEGLARNIQYF. The CDR3 DNA follows: TGTGCCATCAGTGAGGGACTAGCAAGAAACATTCAGTACTTC.

This sequence joins TRBV27 and TRBJ1-5; D not certain. V gave up 3 bases and J gave up 7 bases, with 7 bases separating them. CDR1 is MNHEY, CDR2 SMNVEV, per germline (reference sequence). The CDR3 is made up of 12 amino acids. The CDR3 loop reads CASSFHGQPQHF. In nucleotides, the CDR3 is TGTGCCAGCAGTTTCCATGGACAGCCCCAGCATTTT.